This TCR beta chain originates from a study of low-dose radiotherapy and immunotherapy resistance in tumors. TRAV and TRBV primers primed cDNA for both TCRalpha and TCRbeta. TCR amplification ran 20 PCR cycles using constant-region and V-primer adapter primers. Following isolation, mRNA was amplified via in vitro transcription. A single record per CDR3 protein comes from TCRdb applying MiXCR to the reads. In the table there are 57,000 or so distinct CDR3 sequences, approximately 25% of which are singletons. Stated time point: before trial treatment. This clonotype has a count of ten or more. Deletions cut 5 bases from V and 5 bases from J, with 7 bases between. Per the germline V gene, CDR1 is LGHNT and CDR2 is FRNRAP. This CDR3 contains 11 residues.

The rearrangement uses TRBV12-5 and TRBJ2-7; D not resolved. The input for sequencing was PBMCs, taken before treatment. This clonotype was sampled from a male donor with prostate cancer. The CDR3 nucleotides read TGTGCTAGTGGTCCCCTCCACGAGCAGTACTTC. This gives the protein CASGPLHEQYF.